One and the same sample provided the 10 T cell receptor beta chains below, sequenced in a study of blood T cell repertoires in COVID-19. Sequencing used immunoSEQ multiplex PCR; TCRdb keeps in-frame clones, though not all of them. The table lists 300,000 to 500,000 clones, around 89% of them singletons. The sample was PBMCs or T cells enriched from blood (not recorded which). These receptors were collected from a woman aged 25 to 39 with acute COVID-19.

This chain connects TRBV5-1 to TRBJ1-2, with unresolved D. Trimming took off 0 bases at V and 8 bases at J, with 11 bases between the two ends. CDR1 and CDR2 (germline): SGHRS, YFSETQ. The CDR3 is 13 amino acids. The CDR3 sequence is CASSLDPRWGYTF. The CDR3 bases are TGCGCCAGCAGCTTGGATCCCAGGTGGGGCTACACCTTC.

J is TRBJ1-1 and V is TRBV7-3, with D perhaps matching TRBD1 (5 bases). This CDR3 is 13 amino acids long. Germline values: CDR1 SGHTA, CDR2 FQGTGA. With 5 bases removed from V and 1 base from J, the gap between germline ends came to 8 bases. CDR3 sequence: CASSPQGNTEAFF. As DNA, the CDR3 is TGTGCCAGCAGCCCCCAGGGGAACACTGAAGCTTTCTTT.

This rearrangement joins TRBV4-1 to TRBJ2-7, with D perhaps TRBD2 (5 bases). Germline-derived CDR1 and CDR2 are MGHRA and YSYEKL. V shed 4 bases and J shed 2 bases, with 9 bases lying between them. This CDR3 has 13 residues. As DNA, the CDR3 is TGCGCCAGCAGCCCTGACTACGCCTACGAGCAGTACTTC. Its protein is CASSPDYAYEQYF.

This sequence joins TRBV12-3 or TRBV12-4 and TRBJ2-2; no reliable D call. The CDR3 consists of 13 residues. Between the trimmed V and J ends, which lost 0 bases and 5 bases, there was a span of 4 bases. In nucleotides, the CDR3 is TGTGCCAGCAGTTTAGCGCGAACCGGGGAGCTGTTTTTT. Its protein product is CASSLARTGELFF.

As concerns this clone: This same CDR3 is encoded by further DNA sequences in the sample. The genes are TRBV6-6 and TRBJ1-6; 7 bases map to TRBD1. The CDR3 length is 14 residues. CDR1 is MNHNY and CDR2 is SVGAGI in the germline V gene (reference sequence). Unmatched junction bases numbered 6, after V lost 6 bases and J lost 7 bases. The CDR3 protein is CASSPAGGNSPLHF. In DNA form, the CDR3 reads TGTGCCAGCAGCCCGGCAGGGGGAAATTCACCCCTCCACTTT.

CDR3 coding DNA: TGTGCCAGCAGCTCCCCTGGGACTAGCTATAGCGCGAACACCGGGGAGCTGTTTTTT. Its translation: CASSSPGTSYSANTGELFF. This sequence joins TRBV9 and TRBJ2-2, with 9 positions matching TRBD2. The CDR3 is 19 residues long. Germline V gene lookup returns CDR1 SGDLS and CDR2 YYNGEE. V lost 4 bases to trimming and J lost 0 bases; unmatched junction nucleotides: 13.

This chain joins TRBV6-5 and TRBJ2-7; TRBD2 might be the D (6 bases). V lost 3 bases, J lost 5 bases, and 11 bases lay in between. Per the germline V gene, CDR1 is MNHEY and CDR2 is SVGAGI. The CDR3 has 13 amino acids. CDR3 sequence reads: CASSYEGGNEQYF. The CDR3 DNA reads as TGTGCCAGCAGTTATGAGGGAGGAAACGAGCAGTACTTC.

V and J are TRBV6-5 and TRBJ2-3; 9 bases are a match to TRBD1. This CDR3 contains 14 residues. The junction had 8 bases not matched to a gene; V was cut back by 6 bases and J by 7 bases. Looked up from germline, CDR1 is MNHEY and CDR2 is SVGAGI. In nucleotides, the CDR3 is TGTGCCAGCAGCCAGGACAGGGGACGGCATACGCAGTATTTT. It translates to CASSQDRGRHTQYF.

The rearrangement links TRBV7-2 to TRBJ2-7, with 8 bases identical to TRBD2. The CDR3 extends over 15 amino acids. The germline gives CDR1 SGHTA, CDR2 FQGNSA. V gave up 4 bases and J gave up 3 bases; unmatched junction bases: 8. This CDR3 reads CASSSDGGGNYEQYF. CDR3 DNA sequence: TGTGCCAGCAGCTCTGATGGCGGGGGGAACTACGAGCAGTACTTC.

The rearrangement links TRBV25-1 to TRBJ2-2; no clear D. Trimming removed 2 bases from V and 5 bases from J, with 6 bases in between. The germline V gene has CDR1 MGHDK and CDR2 SYGVNS. There are 13 residues in the CDR3. The CDR3 protein is CASSEGQTGELFF. Written as DNA, the CDR3 is TGTGCCAGCAGTGAAGGGCAAACCGGGGAGCTGTTTTTT.